The 13 T cell receptor beta chains below all came from one sample that was sequenced in a study of blood T cell repertoires in COVID-19. Sequencing used immunoSEQ multiplex PCR; TCRdb keeps in-frame clones, though not all of them. The sample holds roughly 110,000 clones, about 91% seen once. The specimen was peripheral blood. The source of these receptors is a man aged 45-65 years with active or convalescent COVID-19.

The chain has TRBV5-1 and TRBJ1-2, with 9 bases lining up with TRBD1. The V gene end was trimmed by 4 bases and the J gene end by 7 bases; junction bases not matched to a gene: 8. The CDR3 length is 14 residues. Germline CDR1 SGHRS, CDR2 YFSETQ. CDR3 sequence reads: CASSNDRGTGGYTF. The CDR3 coding sequence is TGCGCCAGCAGCAACGACAGGGGGACTGGTGGCTACACCTTC.

V usage is TRBV11-2 and J usage is TRBJ2-1; D not certain. Germline V lookup: CDR1 SGHAT, CDR2 FQNNGV. The CDR3 spans 12 residues. V lost 5 bases, J lost 8 bases, and 10 bases lay in between. The CDR3 region has the DNA TGTGCCAGCAGCCGCTGGAGCTATGAGCAGTTCTTC. Translated: CASSRWSYEQFF.

This clone was observed a single time. The V call is TRBV5-1, the J call TRBJ2-3; D is ambiguous. The V gene lost 0 bases and the J gene lost 4 bases, with 9 bases spanning the gap. This CDR3 has 14 amino acids. Per the germline V gene, CDR1 is SGHRS and CDR2 is YFSETQ. CDR3 bases: TGCGCCAGCAGCTTGGCCCAACAGTCAGATACGCAGTATTTT. This translates into CASSLAQQSDTQYF. The complete variable domain, with remaining parts taken from reference TRBV5-1 and TRBJ2-3, reads KAGVTQTPRYLIKTRGQQVTLSCSPISGHRSVSWYQQTPGQGLQFLFEYFSETQRNKGNFPGRFSGRQFSNSRSEMNVSTLELGDSALYLCASSLAQQSDTQYFGPGTRLTVL.

V usage is TRBV3-1 (or the pseudogene TRBV3-2) and J usage is TRBJ2-3; TRBD1 is a possible D gene (5 bases). The germline V gene has CDR1 LGHDT and CDR2 YNNKEL (reference sequence). This CDR3 contains 13 residues. Deletions cut 3 bases from V and 4 bases from J, with 8 bases between. This CDR3 reads CASSQLGADTQYF. CDR3 coding DNA: TGTGCCAGCAGCCAGTTAGGGGCAGATACGCAGTATTTT.

V is TRBV6-5 and J is TRBJ2-2, with D perhaps matching TRBD2 (6 bases). CDR3 size: 14 residues. V gave up 6 bases and J gave up 9 bases, with 17 bases separating them. Germline V gene sequence: CDR1 MNHEY, CDR2 SVGAGI. The CDR3 DNA is TGTGCCAGCAGCCTCCGACTAGATCCCCGGGAGCTGTTTTTT. Protein sequence: CASSLRLDPRELFF.

The chain employs TRBV2 and TRBJ2-7; TRBD2 matches 10 bases. Germline V gene sequence: CDR1 SNHLY, CDR2 FYNNEI. The CDR3 contains 14 residues. The junction had 4 bases not matched to a gene; V was cut back by 5 bases and J by 3 bases. The DNA for the CDR3 is TGTGCCAGCAGTTCTAGCGGGGGACACTACGAGCAGTACTTC. Translating it yields CASSSSGGHYEQYF.

This chain links TRBV28 with TRBJ1-2; 9 nucleotides line up with TRBD1. The J segment lost 6 bases and the V segment lost 8 bases, leaving 10 bases of the junction unmatched. There are 14 residues in the CDR3. The germline V gene has CDR1 MDHEN and CDR2 SYDVKM. Written as DNA, the CDR3 is TGTGCCAGCGACACAGGGGGCGATTTAAATGGCTACACCTTC. The encoded protein is CASDTGGDLNGYTF.

CDR3 residues: CASSSVGLAGTTYEQYF. The CDR3 DNA reads TGTGCCAGCAGCTCGGTCGGACTAGCGGGAACCACTTACGAGCAGTACTTC. V gene TRBV7-8 combines with J gene TRBJ2-7; 12 bases align to TRBD2. This CDR3 is built from 17 residues. Per the germline V gene, CDR1 is SGHVS and CDR2 is FQNEAQ. V shed 4 bases and J 4 bases; nucleotides not matched to a gene: 11.

V is TRBV7-6 and J is TRBJ2-7; 8 bases match TRBD1. The germline V gene encodes CDR1 SGHVS and CDR2 FNYEAQ. This CDR3 region has 17 residues. With 5 bases clipped from V and 1 base from J, the junction kept 13 bases outside the gene matches. This chain's CDR3 is CASSTPPGQGLSYEQYF. CDR3 DNA: TGTGCCAGCAGCACCCCACCCGGACAGGGCTTATCCTACGAGCAGTACTTC.

The DNA for the CDR3 is TGTGCCAGCAGCCTTCAACCGGGAAGGGCCGGGGAGCTGTTTTTT. This translates into CASSLQPGRAGELFF. The J gene is TRBJ2-2, the V gene TRBV3-1 (or the pseudogene TRBV3-2); D is perhaps TRBD2 (5 bases). V lost 4 bases and J lost 6, with 15 bases in between. Germline CDR1 and CDR2: LGHDT and YNNKEL (reference sequence). There are 15 residues in the CDR3.

This rearrangement joins TRBV7-2 to TRBJ1-1, with 9 bases identical to TRBD1. Losses at the gene ends were 5 bases for V and 3 bases for J; bases not matched to a gene: 4. Germline V gene sequence: CDR1 SGHTA, CDR2 FQGNSA. CDR3 length: 14 residues. The CDR3 nucleotides read TGTGCCAGCAGCCTACAGGGGGCGGACACTGAAGCTTTCTTT. This encodes CASSLQGADTEAFF.

The CDR3 region is CASRRTGRAFF. Here the CDR3 DNA reads TGTGCCAGCAGGAGGACAGGACGAGCTTTCTTT. This sequence joins TRBV7-2 and TRBJ1-1, with 7 positions matching TRBD1. The CDR3 contains 11 residues. Unmatched junction bases numbered 5, after V lost 6 bases and J lost 10 bases. Germline CDR1 SGHTA, CDR2 FQGNSA.

This clone was counted a few times. Different DNA sequences within this sample yield the same CDR3. The rearrangement links TRBV19 to TRBJ1-4, with 9 positions matching TRBD1. The CDR3 has 14 residues. Germline-derived CDR1 and CDR2 are LNHDA and SQIVND (reference sequence). With 4 bases clipped from V and 5 bases from J, the junction kept 2 bases outside the gene matches. CDR3 bases: TGTGCCAGTAGTACGACAGGGGGGAATGAAAAACTGTTTTTT. It codes for CASSTTGGNEKLFF.